One sample yielded the 4 T cell receptor beta chains listed below, sequenced in a study of post-analysis software for immune sequencing data. Study-wide results and caveats: Four to six TRBV segments were more frequent in patients than controls; TRBV5-6, TRBV5-1 and TRBV20-1 belonged to this group.

Researchers reported that TCR beta cDNA libraries carried unique molecular identifiers. From the PCR reads, TCRdb called clonotypes with MiXCR, one entry per CDR3 protein. In the table there are roughly 430,000 distinct CDR3 sequences, 35% to 45% of which are singletons. Their antigen targets remain unknown. Sequenced sample: blood. These receptors were taken from a girl aged 2 to 9 with multiple sclerosis.

V and J are TRBV28 and TRBJ1-5; tentative D call: TRBD1 (6 bases). Germline assignment: CDR1 MDHEN and CDR2 SYDVKM. CDR3 length: 15 amino acids. Trimming left V 4 bases short and J 2 bases short, with 12 bases between. The CDR3 DNA follows: TGTGCCAGCAGTTCGAGGGGGGCCGGCAATCAGCCCCAGCATTTT. The encoded protein is CASSSRGAGNQPQHF.

This clonotype was detected only a few times. This chain connects TRBV7-2 to TRBJ2-6; weak D call: TRBD2 (5 bases). The V end was cut by 3 bases, the J end by 3 bases, with 12 bases between. Germline CDR1 SGHTA, CDR2 FQGNSA. The CDR3 is 16 amino acids. The CDR3 sequence is CASSLSRDYGANVLTF. CDR3 sequence (DNA): TGTGCCAGCAGCTTGTCGAGGGATTATGGGGCCAACGTCCTGACTTTC.

This clonotype was detected only a few times. The DNA of the CDR3 is TGTGCCAGCAGCTTAGTAGGTCGGGGATACAGCACAGATACGCAGTATTTT. Protein: CASSLVGRGYSTDTQYF. The J gene is TRBJ2-3, the V gene TRBV7-2; TRBD2 might be the D (5 bases). The CDR3 contains 17 residues. In germline, CDR1 is SGHTA, CDR2 FQGNSA. The ends were cut back, 1 base at V and 0 bases at J, with 14 bases in the middle. The full variable domain, with the rest looked up from reference TRBV7-2 and TRBJ2-3, is GAGVSQSPSNKVTEKGKDVELRCDPISGHTALYWYRQSLGQGLEFLIYFQGNSAPDKSGLPSDRFSAERTGGSVSTLTIQRTQQEDSAVYLCASSLVGRGYSTDTQYFGPGTRLTVL.

The rearrangement uses TRBV7-9 and TRBJ1-4, with D perhaps TRBD1 (5 bases). Trimming left V 3 bases short and J 8 bases short, with 13 bases between. The CDR3 covers 14 residues. CDR1 SEHNR and CDR2 FQNEAQ come from the germline V gene (reference sequence). The CDR3 spells CASSFGRGGEKLFF. The CDR3 DNA follows: TGTGCCAGCAGCTTCGGTAGGGGAGGGGAAAAACTGTTTTTT. Supplemented by reference TRBV7-9 and TRBJ1-4, the full variable domain reads DTGVSQNPRHKITKRGQNVTFRCDPISEHNRLYWYRQTLGQGPEFLTYFQNEAQLEKSRLLSDRFSAERPKGSFSTLEIQRTEQGDSAMYLCASSFGRGGEKLFFGSGTQLSVL.